A selection of T cell receptor beta chains follows, all from one sample in a study of early T cells in non-severe SARS-CoV-2 infection. TCRdb re-analysed the 5' RACE reads in MiXCR, keeping a single row per CDR3 protein. The sample includes approximately 60,000 distinct CDR3 sequences, about an eighth of them seen just once. Sequencing was carried out using whole blood. The receptors here all came from an adult who was a healthcare worker with PCR-confirmed SARS-CoV-2 infection or an uninfected control (not recorded which). The CDR3 runs from the conserved cysteine through the conserved F or W. The D gene is left open where the match is weak. Part of the rows lack a size; the others show once, few, many or a class for expanded clones.

j_call d_call clone_size v_call cdr3_aa cdr3_nt
TRBJ1-2 - - TRBV28 CATLDTSNYGYTF TGTGCCACCCTCGACACTTCTAACTATGGCTACACCTTC
TRBJ1-2 TRBD1 - TRBV25-1 CASSDPRQGALGYTF TGTGCCAGCAGTGATCCTAGACAGGGGGCGCTTGGCTACACCTTC
TRBJ1-1 TRBD1 - TRBV5-1 CASSPWDRGNTEAFF TGCGCCAGCAGCCCCTGGGACAGGGGAAACACTGAAGCTTTCTTT
TRBJ1-2 - - TRBV19 CASTTGTYGYTF TGTGCCAGTACTACAGGGACCTATGGCTACACCTTC
TRBJ1-5 TRBD1 few TRBV27 CASSSDRGSNQPQHF TGTGCCAGCAGTTCTGACAGGGGTTCCAATCAGCCCCAGCATTTT
TRBJ2-7 - - TRBV29-1 CSVLTGGGSYEQYF TGCAGCGTCTTAACAGGGGGGGGCTCCTACGAGCAGTACTTC
TRBJ2-5 - - TRBV29-1 CSASPGGETQYF TGCAGCGCTTCCCCTGGAGGCGAGACCCAGTACTTC
TRBJ1-1 - - TRBV28 CASSFKNTEAFF TGTGCCAGCAGTTTTAAGAACACTGAAGCTTTCTTT
TRBJ1-2 - - TRBV12-3/TRBV12-4 CASSTRREVNYGYTF TGTGCCAGCAGTACACGCAGGGAGGTTAACTATGGCTACACCTTC
TRBJ2-2 TRBD1 - TRBV10-2 CASSEQGATGELFF TGCGCCAGCAGTGAGCAGGGGGCCACCGGGGAGCTGTTTTTT
TRBJ2-7 - many TRBV6-2/TRBV6-3 CASSRQETRHEQYF TGTGCCAGCAGCCGACAAGAAACACGCCACGAGCAGTACTTC
TRBJ2-1 TRBD2 few TRBV7-2 CASSHGVPSGYYNEQFF TGTGCCAGCAGCCATGGGGTTCCTAGCGGGTACTACAATGAGCAGTTCTTC
TRBJ1-2 - many TRBV11-2 CASSFRRFVGYTF TGTGCCAGCAGCTTCCGACGCTTTGTTGGATACACCTTC
TRBJ2-3 - few TRBV11-2 CASSWTHRADTQYF TGTGCCAGCAGCTGGACCCACAGGGCAGATACGCAGTATTTT
TRBJ1-1 - few TRBV7-2 CASSSKDGLYTEAFF TGTGCCAGCAGCTCCAAGGACGGATTATACACTGAAGCTTTCTTT
TRBJ1-2 TRBD1 many TRBV30 CVWDDRVGGYTF TGTGTCTGGGACGACAGGGTAGGGGGCTACACCTTC
TRBJ2-7 TRBD1 - TRBV11-2 CASSLPGTEDREQYF TGTGCCAGCAGCCTACCGGGGACAGAGGATCGCGAGCAGTACTTC
TRBJ1-6 - - TRBV19 CASSILVFGTNSPLHF TGTGCCAGTAGTATTTTGGTTTTCGGGACTAATTCACCCCTCCACTTT
TRBJ2-7 - - TRBV19 CASSKNPDRAYEQYF TGTGCCAGTAGTAAGAACCCCGACAGAGCCTACGAGCAGTACTTC
TRBJ1-2 - many TRBV25-1 CASSGFGVGYTF TGTGCCAGCAGTGGGTTTGGGGTAGGCTACACCTTC
TRBJ2-3 - few TRBV7-3 CASSLTIGPPADTQYF TGTGCCAGCAGCTTAACGATTGGGCCCCCCGCAGATACGCAGTATTTT
TRBJ2-5 TRBD2 few TRBV20-1 CSAWRGVSQETQYF TGCAGTGCTTGGCGGGGGGTGAGTCAAGAGACCCAGTACTTC
TRBJ2-5 - - TRBV3-1 CASSQDLTRWATQYF TGTGCCAGCAGCCAAGATCTGACACGGTGGGCGACCCAGTACTTC
TRBJ1-4 - many TRBV12-3/TRBV12-4 CASSQGGPNEKLFF TGTGCCAGCAGCCAAGGGGGGCCTAATGAAAAACTGTTTTTT
TRBJ1-2 - - TRBV10-3 CAIREAGVDYGYTF TGTGCCATCAGGGAGGCGGGGGTCGACTATGGCTACACCTTC
TRBJ1-2 TRBD1 few TRBV6-2/TRBV6-3 CASSLTGTGDGYTF TGTGCCAGCAGCCTAACCGGGACAGGGGATGGCTACACCTTC
TRBJ1-5 TRBD1 - TRBV6-5 CATRGGGNQPQHF TGTGCCACCCGAGGGGGCGGGAATCAGCCCCAGCATTTT
TRBJ2-2 - many TRBV18 CASSQRTGELFF TGTGCCAGCTCACAACGGACCGGGGAGCTGTTTTTT
TRBJ2-5 TRBD1 few TRBV5-1 CASSQNRGTAKQETQYF TGCGCCAGCAGCCAAAACAGGGGGACGGCGAAACAAGAGACCCAGTACTTC
TRBJ1-2 TRBD1 many TRBV12-5 CASGYNGQGYGYTF TGTGCTAGTGGTTACAACGGACAGGGTTATGGCTACACCTTC
TRBJ2-7 - many TRBV5-6 CASSPGPEASSYEQYF TGTGCCAGCAGCCCCGGGCCCGAGGCATCCTCCTACGAGCAGTACTTC
TRBJ1-1 - - TRBV10-1 CASSDPNTEAFF TGCGCCAGCAGTGACCCCAACACTGAAGCTTTCTTT
TRBJ2-7 - few TRBV12-3/TRBV12-4 CASSLPGNHYEQYF TGTGCCAGCAGTTTACCAGGGAATCACTACGAGCAGTACTTC
TRBJ1-1 - many TRBV20-1 CSAAGRLLNTEAFF TGCAGTGCCGCAGGGCGGCTATTGAACACTGAAGCTTTCTTT
TRBJ2-1 - many TRBV7-9 CASSSGTPKQFF TGTGCCAGCAGCTCCGGGACCCCCAAGCAGTTCTTC
TRBJ2-1 - - TRBV20-1 CSASSVRGFFNEQFF TGCAGTGCCAGTTCTGTAAGGGGGTTTTTTAATGAGCAGTTCTTC
TRBJ2-7 - few TRBV7-8 CASSLERMPTYEQYF TGTGCCAGCAGCTTAGAACGGATGCCCACCTACGAGCAGTACTTC